A single sample is the source of the 17 T cell receptor beta chains below, sequenced in a study of blood T cell repertoires in COVID-19. Produced via immunoSEQ multiplex PCR; TCRdb's table is partial and in-frame only. The sample lists about 330,000 clones, about 90% occurring once. Sequenced sample: PBMCs or T cells enriched from blood (not recorded which). These receptors were obtained from a young man who had recovered from COVID-19.

The rearrangement links TRBV2 to TRBJ1-2; D is undetermined. Germline values: CDR1 SNHLY, CDR2 FYNNEI. This CDR3 contains 14 residues. V was shortened by 5 bases and J by 4 bases, with 14 bases between the two germline ends. The CDR3 loop is CASSTSGILYGYTF. The CDR3 DNA reads as TGTGCCAGCAGTACTTCCGGGATCCTCTATGGCTACACCTTC.

The chain has TRBV6-5 and TRBJ2-5; 8 bases align to TRBD2. Unmatched junction bases numbered 6, after V lost 4 bases and J lost 5 bases. CDR1 is MNHEY and CDR2 is SVGAGI in the germline V gene. CDR3 length: 14 residues. The CDR3 DNA reads TGTGCCAGCAGTTTGAGCGGGGGTCGGGAGACCCAGTACTTC. Translation gives CASSLSGGRETQYF.

The gene calls are TRBV10-3 and TRBJ1-6, with 7 bases matching TRBD1. V lost 0 bases and J lost 7; bases outside the gene matches: 12. This CDR3 has 18 residues. Per germline, CDR1 ENHRY and CDR2 SYGVKD. CDR3 bases: TGTGCCATCAGTGAGTCCAAAACTTCGGGACAGATAAATTCACCCCTCCACTTT. It translates to CAISESKTSGQINSPLHF.

This clone appeared a single time. The chain has TRBV5-1 and TRBJ2-7; 10 nucleotides line up with TRBD1. Per the germline V gene, CDR1 is SGHRS and CDR2 is YFSETQ. V lost 3 bases and J lost 6; bases outside the gene matches: 15. This CDR3 comprises 17 residues. CDR3 sequence: CASSSEPGDRGLFEQYF. The CDR3 coding sequence is TGCGCCAGCAGCTCGGAGCCGGGGGACAGGGGATTGTTCGAGCAGTACTTC.

The rearrangement uses TRBV5-5 and TRBJ2-7, with D possibly matching TRBD1 (6 bases). Germline V CDR1 and CDR2: SGHKS, YYEKEE (reference sequence). Trimming stripped 3 bases from V and 1 base from J, with 11 bases between. The CDR3 contains 14 residues. Here the CDR3 reads CASSSRTESYEQYF. The CDR3 DNA follows: TGTGCCAGCAGCTCACGGACAGAATCCTACGAGCAGTACTTC.

The genes are TRBV9 and TRBJ2-7; D unclear. The CDR3 covers 15 residues. The V gene lost 3 bases and the J gene lost 2 bases, with 15 bases spanning the gap. CDR1 SGDLS and CDR2 YYNGEE come from the germline V gene. The CDR3 protein is CASSAGPGWAYEQYF. As DNA, the CDR3 is TGTGCCAGCAGCGCCGGCCCAGGCTGGGCCTACGAGCAGTACTTC.

The chain couples TRBV5-5 to TRBJ1-4; possibly TRBD1 for D (5 bases). Trimming stripped 0 bases from V and 8 bases from J, with 14 bases between. This CDR3 region has 15 residues. Germline loops: CDR1 SGHKS, CDR2 YYEKEE (reference sequence). The chain's CDR3 is CASSLGGREGEKLFF. The CDR3 DNA reads TGTGCCAGCAGCTTGGGAGGCAGGGAAGGCGAAAAACTGTTTTTT.

Only one count was recorded for this clone. The rearrangement uses TRBV27 and TRBJ2-3; weak D call: TRBD1 (6 bases). Trimming removed 5 bases at V and 0 bases at J, with 12 bases between. This CDR3 contains 15 residues. Germline lookup yields CDR1 MNHEY and CDR2 SMNVEV (reference sequence). CDR3: CASSPRTASTDTQYF. CDR3 nucleotides: TGTGCCAGCAGTCCCAGGACAGCTAGCACAGATACGCAGTATTTT.

The chain couples TRBV5-1 to TRBJ2-1, with D hard to call. Germline V gene sequence: CDR1 SGHRS, CDR2 YFSETQ. This CDR3 spans 14 amino acids. V lost 0 bases to trimming and J lost 1 base, with 5 bases between them. CDR3 nucleotide sequence: TGCGCCAGCAGCTTGGAGAGATCCTACAATGAGCAGTTCTTC. Translating gives CASSLERSYNEQFF.

The chain recombines TRBV20-1 with TRBJ2-7; D remains unclear. The CDR3 is made up of 15 amino acids. Germline V gene sequence: CDR1 DFQATT, CDR2 SNEGSKA (reference sequence). V was cut by 3 bases and J by 2 bases, with 17 bases left in between. The CDR3 reads CSASARLKSPYEQYF. The CDR3 DNA reads as TGCAGTGCTAGTGCGAGACTTAAATCTCCCTACGAGCAGTACTTC.

The genes are TRBV6-5 and TRBJ2-2; TRBD2 agrees at 11 bases. This CDR3 has 15 residues. The V gene's germline CDR1 is MNHEY and CDR2 SVGAGI. Unmatched junction bases numbered 1, after V lost 2 bases and J lost 5 bases. CDR3 residues: CASSYGTSGTGELFF. The CDR3 DNA is TGTGCCAGCAGTTACGGGACTAGCGGTACCGGGGAGCTGTTTTTT.

J is TRBJ2-3 and V is TRBV1; no check of the table's D call, TRBD2, against the DNA was made. TRBV1 is a recognized pseudogene. There are 18 residues in the CDR3. The CDR3 region is CTSSLKAGAGLGTDTQYF. CDR3 coding DNA: TGCACCAGCAGCCTAAAAGCGGGGGCAGGACTAGGCACAGATACGCAGTATTTT.

This chain joins TRBV4-1 and TRBJ1-1, with a tentative D call TRBD1 (6 bases). V was pared by 0 bases and J by 4 bases, with 12 bases between. CDR3 size: 15 residues. Germline CDR1 is MGHRA and CDR2 is YSYEKL. As DNA, the CDR3 is TGCGCCAGCAGCCAAGATGGGGGGGGCCGCACTGAAGCTTTCTTT. This gives the protein CASSQDGGGRTEAFF.

The gene calls are TRBV6-5 and TRBJ1-5, with D possibly matching TRBD1 (5 bases). The CDR3 has 13 amino acids. V was trimmed by 6 bases and J by 3 bases, leaving 9 bases between them. Germline lookup yields CDR1 MNHEY and CDR2 SVGAGI. CDR3 coding DNA: TGTGCCAGCAGGGGACTGATCAATCAGCCCCAGCATTTT. This codes for CASRGLINQPQHF.

J is TRBJ1-1 and V is TRBV30; 8 nucleotides align to TRBD1. The CDR3 spans 15 residues. Germline V gene data show CDR1 as GTSNPN and CDR2 as SVGIG (reference sequence). Trimming cost V 4 bases and J 0 bases; bases outside gene matches: 7. CDR3 in DNA: TGTGCCTGGAACCCGGACAGGGCCCTGAACACTGAAGCTTTCTTT. Translated: CAWNPDRALNTEAFF.

CDR3 sequence (DNA): TGTGCCAGCAGCTTACCTACTAGCGGGGTTAACACCGGGGAGCTGTTTTTT. The encoded protein is CASSLPTSGVNTGELFF. This chain uses TRBV7-9 with TRBJ2-2; 10 bases agree with TRBD2. The V segment lost 2 bases and the J segment 2 bases; nucleotides outside the gene matches: 5. The CDR3 runs 17 residues. Germline V CDR1 and CDR2: SEHNR, FQNEAQ (reference sequence).

This clone was seen a handful of times. The chain uses TRBV19 and TRBJ2-5; 9 bases align to TRBD2. The CDR3 has 17 residues. With V trimmed by 5 bases and J by 3 bases, 13 bases remained unmatched. The germline V gene encodes CDR1 LNHDA and CDR2 SQIVND (reference sequence). The CDR3 protein is CASSSGTSLGPEETQYF. The CDR3 nucleotides are TGTGCCAGTAGTTCCGGGACTAGCTTAGGCCCTGAAGAGACCCAGTACTTC. Combining the CDR3 with reference TRBV19 and TRBJ2-5 gives the whole variable domain DGGITQSPKYLFRKEGQNVTLSCEQNLNHDAMYWYRQDPGQGLRLIYYSQIVNDFQKGDIAEGYSVSREKKESFPLTVTSAQKNPTAFYLCASSSGTSLGPEETQYFGPGTRLLVL.